Listed below are T cell receptor beta chains from one sample, sequenced in a study of cytomegalovirus exposure and HLA in healthy donors. Clones were sequenced by immunoSEQ multiplex PCR, and TCRdb holds only the in-frame ones, with some missing. Among under 120,000 clones, roughly 69% were seen once, and the ten largest hold 3.8%. Sequencing was done on a sample of PBMCs. These receptors all stem from a man aged 25-40 years in good health and CMV-seropositive. The conserved cysteine and the conserved F or W are not part of the CDR3 here. Fields, in order: J gene, D gene, V gene, clone size, CDR3 protein. The D gene is left open where the match is weak. Clone size, where shown, is once, few, many, or a class for clones that have expanded.

TRBJ2-6,TRBD1,TRBV2,-,ASRKDRDGANVLT
TRBJ1-1,TRBD1,TRBV5-4,-,ASSLSLIPQGGRNTEAF
TRBJ1-1,-,TRBV6-5,-,ASSYGAWGDTEAF
TRBJ1-2,TRBD1,TRBV6-1,-,ASRETGDYGYT
TRBJ2-1,TRBD1,TRBV2,-,ASLKRPGQAPSGGPL
TRBJ1-2,-,TRBV18,-,ASSDGSYGYT
TRBJ2-3,TRBD2,TRBV18,-,ASSPDPLTSGGAHTQY
TRBJ1-6,-,TRBV30,-,ATTGIGTYNSPLH
TRBJ2-3,TRBD2,TRBV27,-,ASSYLRERGDTQY
-,-,TRBV7-9,-,ASSLDAPYEQY
TRBJ2-7,-,TRBV6-6,-,ASSDWGLYEQY
TRBJ1-6,-,TRBV19,-,ASRNREGYNSPLH
TRBJ2-5,-,TRBV2,-,ARTNDVRGETQY
TRBJ2-1,TRBD1,TRBV18,-,ASSPPQGQGNINEQF
TRBJ1-4,-,TRBV7-9,-,ASSNDREKLF
TRBJ2-7,-,TRBV18,-,ASSPPGVYEQY
TRBJ1-2,TRBD1,TRBV27,-,ASRMTGTVTKGYGYT
TRBJ1-1,-,TRBV7-8,-,ASSWSSRVTEAF
TRBJ2-3,-,TRBV15,-,ATSRVPGLGTDTQY
TRBJ1-5,-,TRBV7-8,-,ASSFFRSNQPQH
TRBJ2-5,TRBD1,TRBV10-3,-,AISTGGETQY
TRBJ1-1,TRBD1,TRBV5-1,few,ASSLTGGTEAF